The 13 T cell receptor beta chains in this list originate from one sample, sequenced in a study of Graves' ophthalmopathy and Graves' hyperthyroidism. RNA transcripts were the source from which TCR beta CDR3 regions were amplified. RT-PCR in the first round used HTBI primers; a second-round multiplex PCR followed. A single record per CDR3 protein comes from TCRdb applying MiXCR to the multiplex PCR reads. The table lists under 800,000 distinct CDR3 sequences, approximately 21% of them singletons. Sequenced input: peripheral blood. The receptors originated from a woman between 18 and 29 years old with stable Graves' hyperthyroidism. Some clones in this sample may be carry-over from other donors' samples.

This clonotype has ten or more counts. V usage is TRBV2 and J usage is TRBJ2-7; 8 bases fit TRBD1. With V trimmed by 6 bases and J by 3 bases, 7 bases remained unmatched. CDR3 length: 14 residues. Germline CDR1 reads SNHLY; CDR2 reads FYNNEI. Here the CDR3 reads CASRDTGGVYEQYF. In DNA form, the CDR3 reads TGTGCCAGCAGGGATACAGGGGGAGTCTACGAGCAGTACTTC.

The chain recombines TRBV12-3 or TRBV12-4 with TRBJ1-1, with TRBD1 identical over 9 bases. The ends lost 7 bases at V and 6 bases at J; junction bases unmatched: 9. The CDR3 consists of 14 residues. CDR3 amino acids: CASILTGGSAEAFF. The CDR3 region has the DNA TGTGCCAGCATTTTGACAGGGGGGAGTGCTGAAGCTTTCTTT.

This clonotype was counted only a few times. This sequence joins TRBV27 and TRBJ1-5; the match to TRBD1 covers 8 bases. The CDR3 length is 14 residues. CDR1 and CDR2 (germline): MNHEY, SMNVEV (reference sequence). V lost 3 bases, J lost 7 bases, and 5 bases stayed unmatched. The CDR3 region has the DNA TGTGCCAGCAGTTTCGACAGGGGTGACCAGCCCCAGCATTTT. This sequence encodes CASSFDRGDQPQHF.

This clonotype was seen at least ten times. V is TRBV6-5 and J is TRBJ1-1; D is unclear. CDR3 length: 12 residues. The V end was cut by 6 bases, the J end by 8 bases, with 13 bases between. Germline CDR1 and CDR2: MNHEY and SVGAGI. The CDR3: CASSSDPLEAFF. The DNA of the CDR3 is TGTGCCAGCAGCTCCGACCCCCTCGAAGCTTTCTTT.

In this sample, this clonotype turned up many times. This sequence joins TRBV2 and TRBJ1-5, with D possibly matching TRBD1 (6 bases). CDR1 SNHLY and CDR2 FYNNEI come from the germline V gene. The CDR3 extends over 17 amino acids. Trimming took off 0 bases at V and 3 bases at J, with 15 bases between the two ends. The CDR3 region is CASSEALTSGDNQPQHF. The CDR3 DNA reads as TGTGCCAGCAGTGAAGCGCTTACTTCAGGGGACAATCAGCCCCAGCATTTT.

This clonotype was recorded at least ten times. CDR3 nucleotide sequence: TGTGCCAGCAGCCCCCGGAGGCGGGGGGGTAACGAGCAGTACTTC. Encoded protein: CASSPRRRGGNEQYF. This sequence joins TRBV9 and TRBJ2-7; TRBD2 aligns across 9 bases. V was pared by 4 bases and J by 5 bases, with 10 bases of the junction left unmatched. The length of the CDR3 is 15 residues. Germline CDR1 is SGDLS and CDR2 is YYNGEE.

At least ten counts were recorded for this clonotype. The chain joins TRBV28 to TRBJ2-7, with a possible D match to TRBD1 (5 bases). The length of the CDR3 is 16 residues. Germline-derived CDR1 and CDR2 are MDHEN and SYDVKM. Trimming removed 2 bases at V and 0 bases at J, with 14 bases between. This chain's CDR3 is CASSLPRAQGSYEQYF. CDR3 nucleotide sequence: TGTGCCAGCAGTTTACCTCGCGCGCAGGGCTCCTACGAGCAGTACTTC.

The V gene is TRBV20-1, the J gene TRBJ2-5; 12 nucleotides match TRBD2. The CDR3 is made up of 14 amino acids. Trimming removed 6 bases from V and 4 bases from J; junction bases left unmatched: 6. Germline CDR1 reads DFQATT; CDR2 reads SNEGSKA (reference sequence). CDR3 sequence (DNA): TGCAGTGCCCCCGCGGGACTAGCGGGAGAGACCCAGTACTTC. It is translated as CSAPAGLAGETQYF.

This clonotype showed up many times. This rearrangement joins TRBV6-1 to TRBJ2-7; D might be TRBD2 (6 bases). CDR1 MNHNS and CDR2 SASEGT come from the germline V gene. With 4 bases removed from V and 3 bases from J, the gap between germline ends came to 22 bases. CDR3 length: 17 residues. As DNA, the CDR3 is TGTGCCAGCAGTGCACCTACAGACACGGACGGGGGCTACGAGCAGTACTTC. Its protein product is CASSAPTDTDGGYEQYF.

This clonotype was picked up many times. This chain uses TRBV12-3 or TRBV12-4 with TRBJ1-5; possible D gene TRBD1, 6 bases. The length of the CDR3 is 14 residues. Deletions cut 5 bases from V and 3 bases from J, with 11 bases between. In DNA, the CDR3 is TGTGCCAGCAGTGTAGGGGGTCCCAATCAGCCCCAGCATTTT. Translating gives CASSVGGPNQPQHF.

This clonotype was seen many times. The chain couples TRBV4-1 to TRBJ2-7; D remains unclear. The germline V and J ends were trimmed by 7 bases and 7 bases, with 23 bases remaining between them. There are 15 residues in the CDR3. Germline loops: CDR1 MGHRA, CDR2 YSYEKL. In DNA form, the CDR3 reads TGCGCCAGCACCCCAAGTACTCAACTAACGAAGGAGCAGTACTTC. Amino acids: CASTPSTQLTKEQYF.

On this clonotype itself: A much larger clone differs by one base, so this may be a read error. The chain recombines TRBV12-3 or TRBV12-4 with TRBJ2-2, with 7 bases lining up with TRBD2. J was trimmed by 2 bases and V by 8 bases; bases with no gene match: 8. The CDR3 extends over 15 amino acids. In nucleotides, the CDR3 is TGTGCCAGCCTTGAGCGGGGTCTTAACACCGGGGAGCTGTTTTTT. Its translation: CASLERGLNTGELFF.

This rearrangement joins TRBV19 to TRBJ1-1; 10 bases match TRBD1. Germline V gives CDR1 LNHDA, CDR2 SQIVND (reference sequence). The CDR3 sequence is 17 residues long. V lost 6 bases and J lost 3; bases outside the gene matches: 13. CDR3 in amino acids: CASRNGGTGVMHTEAFF. CDR3 bases: TGTGCCAGTAGGAATGGAGGGACAGGGGTCATGCACACTGAAGCTTTCTTT.